This is a list of T cell receptor beta chains from one sample in a study of OX40 agonist ivuxolimab in advanced cancers. The data were produced by immunoSEQ multiplex PCR, yet TCRdb's version contains in-frame clones alone and is incomplete. The sample records 40,000 to 60,000 clones, 65% to 85% being singletons. The sequencing here drew on CD4+ or CD8+ T cells sorted from blood, taken in a trial of the OX40 agonist ivuxolimab. Receptor source: an adult with an advanced solid tumor such as melanoma, head and neck, liver or kidney cancer. CDR3s include the opening cysteine and the closing phenylalanine or tryptophan. D genes are given only for firm matches. Only part of the rows carry a size: once, few, many, or a class if the clone is expanded.

NA	16	TRBD1	TRBJ2-4	TRBV5-4	TGTGCCAGCAGCCAAAGACAGGGGTTGGCCAAAAACATTCAGTACTTC	CASSQRQGLAKNIQYF
NA	18	TRBD1	TRBJ1-3	TRBV7-2	TGTGCCAGCAGCTTAGTCCCGACAGGGCCTGGATCTGGAAACACCATATATTTT	CASSLVPTGPGSGNTIYF
NA	13	NA	TRBJ2-1	TRBV15	TGTGCCACCAGCATCGACACGGGCCGTGAGCAGTTCTTC	CATSIDTGREQFF
NA	13	TRBD1	TRBJ2-3	TRBV5-4	TGTGCCAGCAGGGGACAGGGGATAGATACGCAGTATTTT	CASRGQGIDTQYF
NA	19	NA	TRBJ1-6	TRBV18	TGTGCCAGCTCGCCTAAAACCCAGGACAGCCTCTCCTATAATTCACCCCTCCACTTT	CASSPKTQDSLSYNSPLHF
NA	13	TRBD1	TRBJ1-2	TRBV6-6	TGTGCCAGCAGTTACGACAGGGGGGCTGGCTACACCTTC	CASSYDRGAGYTF
NA	15	TRBD2	TRBJ2-2	TRBV2	TGTGCCAGTGATGAGGGACTAGCGGGGGCCGGGGAGCTGTTTTTT	CASDEGLAGAGELFF
few	15	NA	TRBJ1-2	TRBV6-6	TGTGCCAGCAGTTACGTTTTAGGGATGGCCGATGGCTACACCTTC	CASSYVLGMADGYTF
NA	18	TRBD1	TRBJ2-3	TRBV19	TGTGCCAGATGTTCAAAGGGACAGTACAACGAGGCTACAGATACGCAGTATTTT	CARCSKGQYNEATDTQYF
once	15	NA	TRBJ1-5	TRBV5-1	TGCGCCAGCAGCTTGGAGGGGACCAGGAATCAGCCCCAGCATTTT	CASSLEGTRNQPQHF
NA	14	TRBD1	TRBJ1-1	TRBV7-3	TGTGCCAGCAGCCCAGGGGGCTCAAGTACTGAAGCTTTCTTT	CASSPGGSSTEAFF
NA	11	NA	TRBJ2-3	TRBV15	TGTGCCACCAAGGCCACGGATACGCAGTATTTT	CATKATDTQYF
NA	15	TRBD2	TRBJ2-5	TRBV19	TGTGCCAGTAGAGACCGGGGGGGTAACCAAGAGACCCAGTACTTC	CASRDRGGNQETQYF
medium-sized	15	NA	TRBJ2-2	TRBV9	TGTGCCAGCAGCGTAGCCGGGGGAAACACCGGGGAGCTGTTTTTT	CASSVAGGNTGELFF
few	15	TRBD1	TRBJ1-1	TRBV27	TGTGCCAGCTCTCCCTTCGGACAGGGGGGGACTGAAGCTTTCTTT	CASSPFGQGGTEAFF
NA	15	NA	TRBJ2-2	TRBV6-6	TGTGCCAGCAGCCCGTCTAGGCGGGGAGGCGGGGAGCTGTTTTTT	CASSPSRRGGGELFF
NA	15	NA	TRBJ2-2	TRBV6-6	TGTGCCAGCACCGAAATGGGTCCCCCCACCGGGGAGCTGTTTTTT	CASTEMGPPTGELFF
NA	15	TRBD2	TRBJ2-3	TRBV5-8	TGTGCCAGCAGTAGCGGGGGGGCGAGGACAGATACGCAGTATTTT	CASSSGGARTDTQYF
NA	14	NA	TRBJ2-7	TRBV6-5	TGTGCCAGCAGTTACGTTGGGAGCTCGGACGAGCAGTACTTC	CASSYVGSSDEQYF
NA	12	NA	TRBJ1-2	TRBV10-3	TGTGCCATCAGCCCCACAGACTATGGCTACACCTTC	CAISPTDYGYTF
NA	21	NA	TRBJ2-1	TRBV27	TGTGCCAGCAGTTTATACCCCCGGTTTGCGGGCGCGCTAAGCTCCTACAATGAGCAGTTCTTC	CASSLYPRFAGALSSYNEQFF
NA	14	NA	TRBJ2-5	TRBV5-1	TGCGCCAGCAGCTCCGAGCCAGCGCAAGAGACCCAGTACTTC	CASSSEPAQETQYF
NA	17	NA	TRBJ2-6	TRBV28	TGTGCCAGCAGTTTTGGCGGGGCACCGGGGGGGGCCAACGTCCTGACTTTC	CASSFGGAPGGANVLTF
NA	15	NA	TRBJ1-2	TRBV10-1	TGCGCCAGCAGCGACGGGGTCGGGAAGATTACTGGCTACACCTTC	CASSDGVGKITGYTF
NA	15	NA	TRBJ2-7	TRBV9	TGTGCCAGCAGCGCGTCTGTGGTGGGCACCTACGAGCAGTACTTC	CASSASVVGTYEQYF
NA	13	NA	TRBJ2-7	TRBV2	TGTGCCAGCAGTGAGGGCACCGCCTACGAGCAGTACTTC	CASSEGTAYEQYF
NA	11	NA	TRBJ2-1	TRBV10-2	TGCGCCAGCACCAGTTACAATGAGCAGTTCTTC	CASTSYNEQFF
NA	14	NA	TRBJ2-7	TRBV13	TGTGCCAGCAGCTTTTCAGGGGCGGGGGACGAGCAGTACTTC	CASSFSGAGDEQYF
NA	17	NA	TRBJ1-5	TRBV4-1	TGCGCCAGCAGCCAGTTTGGTTCGGATGCAGGTAATCAGCCCCAGCATTTT	CASSQFGSDAGNQPQHF